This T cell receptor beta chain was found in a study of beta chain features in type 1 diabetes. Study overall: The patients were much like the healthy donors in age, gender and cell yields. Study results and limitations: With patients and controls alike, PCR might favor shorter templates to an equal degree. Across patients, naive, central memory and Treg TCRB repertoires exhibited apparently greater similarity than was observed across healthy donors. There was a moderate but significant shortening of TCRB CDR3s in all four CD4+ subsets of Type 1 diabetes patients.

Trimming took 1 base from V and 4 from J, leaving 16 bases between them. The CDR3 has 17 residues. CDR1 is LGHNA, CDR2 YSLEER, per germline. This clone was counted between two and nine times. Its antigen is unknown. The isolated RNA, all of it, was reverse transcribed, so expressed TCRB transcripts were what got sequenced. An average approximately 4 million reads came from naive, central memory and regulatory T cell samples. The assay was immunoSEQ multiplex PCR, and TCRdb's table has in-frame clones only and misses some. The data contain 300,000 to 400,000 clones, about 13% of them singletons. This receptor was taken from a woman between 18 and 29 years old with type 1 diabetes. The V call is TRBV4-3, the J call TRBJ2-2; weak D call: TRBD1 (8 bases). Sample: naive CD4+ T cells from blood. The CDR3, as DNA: TGCGCCAGCAGCCAAGCCCCGACAGGGGAGGGCACCGGGGAGCTGTTTTTT. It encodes CASSQAPTGEGTGELFF.